The subject of this entry is one T cell receptor (beta chain). This receptor's antigen is unknown. Base qualities were left out, and no much larger clone turns up one base away. Libraries were built with the immunoSEQ multiplex PCR assay. TCRdb stores this immuneACCESS table with in-frame sequences only. Part of the clones is absent; in the studies checked, under half of the shortfall reflects unresolved V genes, and no reason is known for the rest. The table for this sample lists some 150,000 clones; 85% to 95% of them were counted only once. The leading ten clones occupy about 12% of the sample. V is clipped by 2 bases and J by 0 bases, and the sequence between their germline boundaries is 19 bases long. The CDR3, from cysteine to phenylalanine, totals 18 residues. Left in the record is the CDR3 DNA by itself, 54 bases read in frame from the first base. The germline V gene specifies MGHDK as CDR1 and SYGVNS as CDR2.

This entry is derived from a study of control samples from healthy donors and cancer patients (TCRdb year 2020). This TCR came from a man aged 35-49 years in good health. Sequenced material: blood. The sequence joins TRBV25-1 to TRBJ1-1; the D gene cannot be named for sure. The DNA sequence is TGTGCCAGCAGTGAAAGATGGCCGGGAACGAACTTGAACACTGAAGCTTTCTTT. This is translated as CASSERWPGTNLNTEAFF.